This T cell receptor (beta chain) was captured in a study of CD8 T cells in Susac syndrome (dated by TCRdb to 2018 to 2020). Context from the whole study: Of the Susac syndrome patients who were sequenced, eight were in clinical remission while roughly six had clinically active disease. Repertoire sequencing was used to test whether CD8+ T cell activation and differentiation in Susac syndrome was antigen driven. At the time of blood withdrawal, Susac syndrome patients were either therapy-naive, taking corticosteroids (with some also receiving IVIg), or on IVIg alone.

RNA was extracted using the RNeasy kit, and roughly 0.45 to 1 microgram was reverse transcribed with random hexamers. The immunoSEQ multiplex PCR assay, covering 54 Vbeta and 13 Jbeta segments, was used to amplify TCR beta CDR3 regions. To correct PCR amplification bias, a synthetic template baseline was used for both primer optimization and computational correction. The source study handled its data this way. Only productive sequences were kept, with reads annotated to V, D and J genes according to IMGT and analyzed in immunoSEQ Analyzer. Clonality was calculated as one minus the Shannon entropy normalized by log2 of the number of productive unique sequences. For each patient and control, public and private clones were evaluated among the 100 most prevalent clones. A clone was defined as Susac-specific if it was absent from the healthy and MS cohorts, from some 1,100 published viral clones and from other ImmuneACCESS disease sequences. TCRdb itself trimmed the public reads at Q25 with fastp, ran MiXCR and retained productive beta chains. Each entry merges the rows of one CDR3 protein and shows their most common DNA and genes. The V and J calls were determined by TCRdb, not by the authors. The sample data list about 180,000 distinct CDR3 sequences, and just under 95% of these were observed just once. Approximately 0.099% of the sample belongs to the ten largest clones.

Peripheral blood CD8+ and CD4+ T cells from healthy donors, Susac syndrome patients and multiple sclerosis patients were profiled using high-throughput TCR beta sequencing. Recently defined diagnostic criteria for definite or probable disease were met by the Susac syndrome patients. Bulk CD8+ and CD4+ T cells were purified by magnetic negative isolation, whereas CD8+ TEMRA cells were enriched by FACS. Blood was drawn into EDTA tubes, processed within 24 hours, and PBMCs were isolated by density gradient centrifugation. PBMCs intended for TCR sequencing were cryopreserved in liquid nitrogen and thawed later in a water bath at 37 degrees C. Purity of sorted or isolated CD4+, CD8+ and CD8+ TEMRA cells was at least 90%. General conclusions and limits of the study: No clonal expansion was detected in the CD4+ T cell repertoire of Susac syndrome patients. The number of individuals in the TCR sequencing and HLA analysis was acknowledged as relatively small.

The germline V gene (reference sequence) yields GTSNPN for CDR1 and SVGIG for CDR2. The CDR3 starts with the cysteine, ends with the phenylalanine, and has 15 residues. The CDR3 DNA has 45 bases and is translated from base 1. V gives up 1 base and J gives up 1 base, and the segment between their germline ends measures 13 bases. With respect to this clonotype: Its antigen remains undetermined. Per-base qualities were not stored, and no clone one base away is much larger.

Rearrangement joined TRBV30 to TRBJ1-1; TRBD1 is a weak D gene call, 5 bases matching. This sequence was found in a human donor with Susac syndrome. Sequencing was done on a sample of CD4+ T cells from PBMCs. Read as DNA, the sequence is TGTGCCTGGAGTGCTTATCGGGACGGGAACACTGAAGCTTTCTTT. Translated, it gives CAWSAYRDGNTEAFF.